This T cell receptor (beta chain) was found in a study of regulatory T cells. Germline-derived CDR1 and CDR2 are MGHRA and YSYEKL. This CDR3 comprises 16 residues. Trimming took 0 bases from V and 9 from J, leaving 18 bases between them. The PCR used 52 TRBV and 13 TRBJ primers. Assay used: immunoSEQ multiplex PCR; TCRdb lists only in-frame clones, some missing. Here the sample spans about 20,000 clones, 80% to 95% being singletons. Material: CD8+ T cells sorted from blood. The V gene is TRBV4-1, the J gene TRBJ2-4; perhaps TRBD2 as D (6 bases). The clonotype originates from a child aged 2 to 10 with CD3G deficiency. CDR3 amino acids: CASSQDLSGVFGIQYF. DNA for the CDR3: TGCGCCAGCAGCCAAGATTTATCGGGGGTGTTTGGCATTCAGTACTTC.